This TCR beta chain was sequenced during a study of CD8 T cells in ankylosing spondylitis. Making the TCR beta libraries involved quantitative 5'-RACE with molecular barcodes. TCRdb processed the 5' RACE reads anew with MiXCR; each CDR3 protein has one entry. The sample has around 250,000 distinct CDR3 sequences; approximately 12% are singletons. As for this clonotype: Its antigen remains unknown. A read error may account for a junction end that differs from germline.

The CDR3 totals 12 residues. Study-wide results and caveats: Matched synovial fluid from ankylosing spondylitis patients was reported to be enriched for disease-linked clones. Reactive arthritis synovial fluid and blood were previously reported to contain some motif variants. A TCR beta motif of fewer than 10 highly homologous variants seemed to mark ankylosing spondylitis blood.

What was sequenced was blood, either unsorted or a sorted T cell fraction (not recorded which). The V call is TRBV12-3 or TRBV12-4, the J call TRBJ1-1; no clear D. The TCR sequence derives from a male donor with ankylosing spondylitis or in good health (not recorded which). CDR3 DNA: TGTGCCAGCAGTTTAGTGGCAGACACGGGGATCTTT. Protein: CASSLVADTGIF.